This T cell receptor (beta chain) emerged from a study of OX40 agonist ivuxolimab in advanced cancers. V shed 4 bases, J shed 3 bases, and the junction held 4 bases outside the gene matches. The CDR3 sequence is 14 residues long. Germline V gene sequence: CDR1 KGHSH, CDR2 LQKENI. Any history of autoimmune disease or systemic immunosuppression disqualified patients. With baseline, cycle 4 day 1, and cycle 7 day 1 as timepoints, blood was sampled. The table came from immunoSEQ multiplex PCR; TCRdb's copy has only in-frame clones and leaves some out. The table shows around 72,000 clones, with 75% to 90% occurring only once.

The chain carries TRBV18 and TRBJ2-7; TRBD1 agrees at 9 bases. Specimen: CD4+ or CD8+ T cells sorted from blood, collected in a trial of the OX40 agonist ivuxolimab. This clonotype was sampled from an adult with an advanced solid tumor such as melanoma, head and neck, liver or kidney cancer. The CDR3 sequence: CASSRTGQGYEQYF. CDR3 nucleotide sequence: TGTGCCAGCTCACGGACGGGACAGGGCTACGAGCAGTACTTC.